Detailed here is one T cell receptor (beta chain). Cohort placement rested on clinical history that participants reported themselves. The data were produced by immunoSEQ multiplex PCR, yet TCRdb's version contains in-frame clones alone and is incomplete. Of around 400,000 clones in the sample, 70% to 90% were seen once. Germline CDR1 is WNHNN and CDR2 is SYGVQD (reference sequence). The V and J ends lost 5 bases and 2 bases, in that order; junction bases with no gene match: 3. CDR3 length equals 15 residues. This sample is drawn from a study of blood T cell repertoires in COVID-19. In the study overall: The study drew acute and convalescent COVID-19 samples from the United States, Italy and Spain. Sample material is recorded as cDNA or gDNA derived from T cells, B-cell-depleted T cells, or PBMCs.

The chain carries TRBV10-1 and TRBJ2-3; 11 bases map to TRBD2. The sample was PBMCs or T cells enriched from blood (not recorded which). The clonotype was recovered from a young woman who had been exposed to COVID-19. The CDR3 reads CASSPTSGTTDTQYF. The CDR3 bases are TGCGCCAGCAGTCCGACTAGCGGGACCACAGATACGCAGTATTTT.